These T cell receptor beta chains were read from a single sample in a study of Tregs in tolerant kidney transplant recipients. The table came from immunoSEQ multiplex PCR; TCRdb's copy has only in-frame clones and leaves some out. The data hold more than 20,000 clones, with over 70% observed a single time. Material: CD8+ T cells from blood (PBMCs), obtained 6 months after the transplant. The receptors here all came from a human patient who received a combined kidney and bone marrow transplant. Some T cells here may be from the graft donor. CDR3s leave out the opening cysteine and the closing phenylalanine or tryptophan. Each record gives: J gene, D gene, CDR3 length, V gene, CDR3 protein. A D gene is named only where the DNA matches it firmly.

>TRBJ2-7|NA|11|TRBV6-1
ASSEGLAYEQY
>TRBJ1-2|NA|12|TRBV13
ASSFGGGNYGYT
>TRBJ2-5|TRBD2|16|TRBV11-1
ASRHGLAGGLYQETQY
>TRBJ2-5|NA|11|TRBV11-2
ASSLETSETQY
>NA|NA|11|TRBV28
ASSPMDTYEQY
>TRBJ1-5|NA|14|TRBV7-3
ASSLAAYGESQPQH
>TRBJ1-2|NA|11|TRBV10-2
ASNTGFARGYT
>TRBJ2-1|TRBD2|13|TRBV6-5
ASSVGLAEYNEQF
>TRBJ1-2|NA|11|TRBV19
ATPGGTPYGYT
>TRBJ2-1|NA|9|TRBV7-9
ASSVTSEQF
>TRBJ2-3|NA|12|TRBV7-2
ASSLVGGTDTQY
>TRBJ2-7|TRBD1|13|TRBV30
AWGRQGRPPYEQY
>TRBJ2-1|NA|11|TRBV6-5
ASSYIKRNEQF
>NA|TRBD1|11|TRBV5-8
ASSPGQSYEQY
>TRBJ2-7|TRBD2|13|TRBV6-1
ASSAGLAGSYEQY
>TRBJ1-2|TRBD1|11|TRBV19
ASTAGGYYGYT
>TRBJ2-5|NA|11|TRBV4-3
ASSQDRGVDQY
>TRBJ1-2|NA|10|TRBV9
ASSVGQYGYT
>TRBJ2-7|NA|12|TRBV9
ASSVVTGRYEQY
>TRBJ2-7|TRBD2|13|TRBV5-4
ASSSLAGGPNEQY
>TRBJ1-2|TRBD1|13|TRBV2
ASMGALQGGYGYT
>TRBJ2-7|TRBD1|12|TRBV29-1
SVEGRDSNYEQY
>TRBJ1-2|TRBD1|12|TRBV29-1
SVEAPDRKHGYT
>TRBJ1-3|TRBD1|15|TRBV18
ASSFFTTGFSGNTIY
>TRBJ2-5|NA|12|TRBV18
ASTLTGTRETQY
>TRBJ2-2|TRBD2|13|TRBV6-1
ASSVAGDPGGELF
>TRBJ2-2|NA|11|TRBV6-5
ASSWANTGELF
>TRBJ2-7|NA|10|TRBV11-2
ASSLTGTEQY
>TRBJ2-1|TRBD2|15|TRBV19
ASSPLAGDQGYNEQF
>TRBJ1-1|TRBD1|13|TRBV19
ASSIGSRGRTEAF
>TRBJ2-7|NA|12|TRBV4-1
ASSQDPSIYEQY
>TRBJ2-5|TRBD2|14|TRBV27
ASSSSLAGLQETQY
>TRBJ2-7|NA|13|TRBV7-9
ASSSGTRGSYEQY
>TRBJ1-6|NA|14|TRBV6-1
ASSAHLSSYNSPLH
>TRBJ2-7|NA|13|TRBV7-9
ASSLGRGPSYEQY
>TRBJ2-1|TRBD2|14|TRBV6-1
ASSDLAGDFYNEQF
>TRBJ2-1|TRBD1|12|TRBV11-2
ASSALGTDNEQF
>TRBJ1-1|NA|13|TRBV12-5
ASGLVQGEGTEAF
>TRBJ2-7|NA|12|TRBV6-5
ASQIRGYSYEQY
>TRBJ2-2|NA|15|TRBV5-8
ASSPPPREIPTGELF
>TRBJ1-2|TRBD1|10|TRBV27
ASRDRLLGYT
>TRBJ2-3|TRBD2|12|TRBV7-6
ASSPREGTDTQY
>TRBJ2-1|NA|14|TRBV7-9
ASSLGWAVTYNEQF
>TRBJ1-2|NA|13|TRBV4-2
ASSQDPAGYYGYT
>TRBJ1-2|TRBD1|12|TRBV7-9
ASTPGQGDYGYT
>TRBJ2-7|TRBD2|14|TRBV9
ASSAEGASGRDEQY
>TRBJ2-1|NA|13|TRBV10-2
AAAWDIQTRNEQF
>TRBJ1-1|NA|14|TRBV4-2
ASSQDRWALGTEAF
>TRBJ2-1|NA|12|TRBV11-3
ASSPRERDNEQF
>TRBJ2-1|TRBD2|13|TRBV5-8
ASYVGGSSYNEQF
>TRBJ1-2|NA|14|TRBV9
ASSDQLTEPIYGYT
>TRBJ1-2|NA|12|TRBV6-6
ASSYSPGSDGYT
>TRBJ2-5|NA|14|TRBV28
ASLHLSYSREETQY
>TRBJ1-1|NA|13|TRBV27
ASSREGWTNTEAF
>TRBJ1-4|TRBD1|17|TRBV4-1
ASSQDPGRVGDSYEKLF